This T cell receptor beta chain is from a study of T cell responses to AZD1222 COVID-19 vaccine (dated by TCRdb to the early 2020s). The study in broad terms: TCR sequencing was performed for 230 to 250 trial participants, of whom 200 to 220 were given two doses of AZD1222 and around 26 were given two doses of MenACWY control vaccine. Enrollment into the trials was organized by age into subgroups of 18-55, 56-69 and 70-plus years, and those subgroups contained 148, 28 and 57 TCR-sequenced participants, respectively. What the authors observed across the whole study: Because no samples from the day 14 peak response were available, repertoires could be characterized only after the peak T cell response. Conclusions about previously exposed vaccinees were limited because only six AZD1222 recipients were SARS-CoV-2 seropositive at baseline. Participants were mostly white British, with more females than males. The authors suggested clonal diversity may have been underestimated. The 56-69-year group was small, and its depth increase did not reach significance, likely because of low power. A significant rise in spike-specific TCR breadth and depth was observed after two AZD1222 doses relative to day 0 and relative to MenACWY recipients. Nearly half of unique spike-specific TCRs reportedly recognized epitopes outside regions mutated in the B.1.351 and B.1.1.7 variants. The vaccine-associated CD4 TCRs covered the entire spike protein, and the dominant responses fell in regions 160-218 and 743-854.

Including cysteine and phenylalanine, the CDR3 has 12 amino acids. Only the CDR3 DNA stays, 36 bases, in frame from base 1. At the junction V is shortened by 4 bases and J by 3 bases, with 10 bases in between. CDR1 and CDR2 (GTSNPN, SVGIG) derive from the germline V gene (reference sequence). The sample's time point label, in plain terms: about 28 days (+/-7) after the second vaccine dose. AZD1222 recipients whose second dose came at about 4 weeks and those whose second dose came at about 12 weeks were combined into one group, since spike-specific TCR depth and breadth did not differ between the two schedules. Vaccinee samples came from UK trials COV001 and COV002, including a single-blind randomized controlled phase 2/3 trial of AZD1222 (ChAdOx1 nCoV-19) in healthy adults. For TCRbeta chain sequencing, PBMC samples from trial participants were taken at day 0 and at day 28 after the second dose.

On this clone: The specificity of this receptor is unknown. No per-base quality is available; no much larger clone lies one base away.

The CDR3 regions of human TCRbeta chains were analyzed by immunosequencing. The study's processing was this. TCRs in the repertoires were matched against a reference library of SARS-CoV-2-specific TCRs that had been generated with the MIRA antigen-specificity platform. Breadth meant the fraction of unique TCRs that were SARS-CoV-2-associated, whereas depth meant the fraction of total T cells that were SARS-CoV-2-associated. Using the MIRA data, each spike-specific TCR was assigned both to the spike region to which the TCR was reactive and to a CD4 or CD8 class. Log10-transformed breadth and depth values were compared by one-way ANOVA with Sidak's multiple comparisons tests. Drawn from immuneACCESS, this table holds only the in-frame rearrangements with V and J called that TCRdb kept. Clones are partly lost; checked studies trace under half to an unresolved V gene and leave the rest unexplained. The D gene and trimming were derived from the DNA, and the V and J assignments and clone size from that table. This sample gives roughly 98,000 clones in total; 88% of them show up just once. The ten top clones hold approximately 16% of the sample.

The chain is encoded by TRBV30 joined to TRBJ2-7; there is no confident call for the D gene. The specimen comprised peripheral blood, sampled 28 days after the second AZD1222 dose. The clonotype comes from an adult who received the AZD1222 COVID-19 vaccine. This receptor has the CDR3 CAWTRTVYEQYF. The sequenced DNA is TGTGCCTGGACCCGTACGGTCTACGAGCAGTACTTC.